The clone carrying this T cell receptor beta chain was detected a few times. What it binds is not known. The data belong to a study of T cell repertoires in cytomegalovirus infection. Study background: Researchers turned to recently identified HLA-C-restricted CMV epitopes as well as well-studied HLA-B-restricted ones.

The CDR3 extends over 13 amino acids. Trimming shortened V by 4 bases and J by 10 bases, and 14 bases separated the two germline ends. Germline V gene data show CDR1 as ENHRY and CDR2 as SYGVKD. TCRdb used MiXCR to reprocess the reads, holding one entry per CDR3 protein. The data show approximately 500,000 distinct CDR3 sequences, with more than 30% seen just once and 15% to 20% held by the top ten. The starting material was cultured PBMCs, obtained from culture after CMV antigen stimulation. This chain joins TRBV10-3 and TRBJ2-1; D is ambiguous. This receptor was identified in a human donor in good health (CMV status not recorded). Some clones in this sample may be carry-over from other donors' samples. The CDR3 DNA sequence: TGTGCCATCAGTGCCCCGGACCTCGGAGAGCAGTTCTTC. It yields the protein CAISAPDLGEQFF.